These T cell receptor beta chains were read from a single sample in a study of T-cell reconstitution after alpha-beta-depleted transplantation in children. One entry per CDR3 protein, called by TCRdb with MiXCR from the PCR reads. The table includes 800,000 to 1,000,000 distinct CDR3 sequences, under 30% detected once. Here the sequenced sample was PBMCs, mostly from graft donor cells, taken 360 days after TCRalphabeta/CD19-depleted stem cell transplant. These receptors were obtained from a boy in the first two years of life who had a stem cell transplant for SCID, so the T cells may come from the graft donor. Each CDR3 is given with its conserved first and last residue. The D gene is left open where the match is weak. Size is omitted from some rows. Given values are once, few, many or a class for expanded clones.

TRBJ1-5 TRBV28 - - TGTGCCAGCAGTCCCCAGGGGTCGAGGCAGCCCCAGCATTTT CASSPQGSRQPQHF
TRBJ1-3 TRBV18 TRBD1 - TGTGCCAGCCGGACAGGGAACTCTGGAAACACCATATATTTT CASRTGNSGNTIYF
TRBJ2-5 TRBV29-1 TRBD2 few TGCAGCGTTGCAGCGGGGGCCTTCCAAGAGACCCAGTACTTC CSVAAGAFQETQYF
TRBJ1-2 TRBV5-1 TRBD1 few TGCGCCAGCGCGGACAGGGGTGGCTATGGCTACACCTTC CASADRGGYGYTF
TRBJ1-2 TRBV9 - - TGTGCCAGCAGCGCGGGACTTACCGGCTACACCTTC CASSAGLTGYTF
TRBJ2-1 TRBV12-3/TRBV12-4 TRBD1 - TGTGCCAGCAGTCGAAATGACAGGGTGGATGAGCAGTTCTTC CASSRNDRVDEQFF
TRBJ2-1 TRBV15 - - TGTGCCACCACGGCAGGGTTCTCCTACAATGAGCAGTTCTTC CATTAGFSYNEQFF
TRBJ2-7 TRBV20-1 - - TGCAGTGCTAGAGGAAGGGTATCCTACGAGCAGTACTTC CSARGRVSYEQYF
TRBJ2-2 TRBV18 - few TGTGCCAGCTCTGGGTACAGGCCGAACACCGGGGAGCTGTTTTTT CASSGYRPNTGELFF
TRBJ2-3 TRBV21-1 - - TGTGCCAGCAGCTTTAGGACAGGGCCAAGCACAGATACGCAGTATTTT CASSFRTGPSTDTQYF
TRBJ2-4 TRBV5-6 - few TGTGCCAGCAGCATCGGACAGTCAGGCCTAGTTCTAGCCAAAAACATTCAGTACTTC CASSIGQSGLVLAKNIQYF
TRBJ2-3 TRBV5-1 - - TGTGCCAGCAGCCCCGGCAGCCGCACAGATACGCAGTATTTT CASSPGSRTDTQYF
TRBJ1-5 TRBV4-1 - - TGCGCCAGCAGCCAAGTACTACAGTCGAATCAGCCCCAGCATTTT CASSQVLQSNQPQHF
TRBJ1-4 TRBV20-1 - few TGCAGTGCTAGGGCTAGGGTTGGAGCTAATGAAAAACTGTTTTTT CSARARVGANEKLFF
TRBJ1-4 TRBV4-3 TRBD1 - TGCGCCAGCAGCTCGACAGGGGGCTTAAATGAAAAACTGTTTTTT CASSSTGGLNEKLFF
TRBJ2-3 TRBV20-1 - - TGCAGTGCTACGGCGGAGCCCACAGATACGCAGTATTTT CSATAEPTDTQYF
TRBJ2-7 TRBV20-1 TRBD2 - TGCAGTGCACTCCGGGGGGGGCACTCCTACGAGCAGTACTTC CSALRGGHSYEQYF
TRBJ2-7 TRBV5-5 - - TGTGCCAGCAGCTTGTCCCTAGTCGAGCAGTACTTC CASSLSLVEQYF
TRBJ1-1 TRBV29-1 - many TGCAGCGTTGAAAGGTCCGGGACTGAAGCTTTCTTT CSVERSGTEAFF
TRBJ2-7 TRBV4-1 TRBD1 few TGCGCCAGCAGCCCCACATTTGGTCGGGACAGGCCCTACGAGCAGTACTTC CASSPTFGRDRPYEQYF
TRBJ2-2 TRBV7-2 - - TGTGCCAGCAGCTTAAGAACCGGGAGCGGGGAGCTGTTTTTT CASSLRTGSGELFF
TRBJ2-5 TRBV20-1 - few TGCAGTGCTAGTTTTGTCTGGGAAGAGACCCAGTACTTC CSASFVWEETQYF
TRBJ1-2 TRBV5-1 TRBD1 - TGCGCCAGCAGCAACCGGACAGGGTTCGCCTATGGCTACACCTTC CASSNRTGFAYGYTF
TRBJ2-1 TRBV12-3/TRBV12-4 TRBD2 few TGTGCCAGCACCTTGGCTAGCGGGGGTTTGGGTGAGCAGTTCTTC CASTLASGGLGEQFF
TRBJ2-7 TRBV20-1 - - TGCACCGGGACCAAGGGGCACTACGAGCAGTACTTC CTGTKGHYEQYF
TRBJ2-2 TRBV7-2 TRBD2 - TGTGCCAGCAGCCCCCGACTAGCGGGGGAGGTGGGGGAGCTGTTTTTT CASSPRLAGEVGELFF
TRBJ2-7 TRBV30 - - TGTGCCTGGAGTGTAATCTCACGGGACGAGCAGTACTTC CAWSVISRDEQYF
TRBJ2-7 TRBV6-2/TRBV6-3 TRBD1 - TGTGCCAGCAGTCCACTCTGGACAGGGGGCTCCTACGAGCAGTACTTC CASSPLWTGGSYEQYF
TRBJ2-7 TRBV5-5 - few TGTGCCAGCAAGTTCCGGACAGTCTACGAGCAGTACTTC CASKFRTVYEQYF
TRBJ1-1 TRBV7-9 - - TGTGCCAGCAGCTCCCCAGGGATTCACGGGAACACTGAAGCTTTCTTT CASSSPGIHGNTEAFF
TRBJ2-7 TRBV4-3 - few TGCGCCAGCAGCCAAGGGGTAACTAGTTACGAGCAGTACTTC CASSQGVTSYEQYF
TRBJ2-7 TRBV9 TRBD1 few TGTGCCAGCAGCTCGAGCGGTTTTGGGACAGGGGGCAGGTACGAGCAGTACTTC CASSSSGFGTGGRYEQYF
TRBJ1-4 TRBV12-3/TRBV12-4 - few TGTGCCAGCAGTTTAGGGGTGCGAGAAAAACTGTTTTTT CASSLGVREKLFF
TRBJ2-2 TRBV29-1 - few TGCAGCGTCTTACAGGGATACACCGGGGAGCTGTTTTTT CSVLQGYTGELFF
TRBJ2-7 TRBV7-2 TRBD1 once TGTGCCAGCAGCTTAGTGGCAGGGGGCTTATACGAGCAGTACTTC CASSLVAGGLYEQYF
TRBJ2-2 TRBV12-3/TRBV12-4 - few TGTGCCAGCTGTCACGGTTCGACCGGGGAGCTGTTTTTT CASCHGSTGELFF
TRBJ2-1 TRBV5-1 TRBD2 many TGTGCCAGCAGCTTAGCGGGGGCAACCTACAATGAGCAGTTCTTC CASSLAGATYNEQFF
TRBJ1-1 TRBV28 - - TGTGCCAGCAGTTGGCGGAGGACGGTGAACACTGAAGCTTTCTTT CASSWRRTVNTEAFF
TRBJ1-3 TRBV5-1 TRBD1 - TGCGCCAGCAGCCCTACCCAGGGGGCAAGTAGCACCATATATTTT CASSPTQGASSTIYF
TRBJ2-3 TRBV4-1 - many TGCGCCAGCAGCCAAGTACCCACAGATACGCAGTATTTT CASSQVPTDTQYF
TRBJ2-1 TRBV4-3 TRBD2 few TGCGCCAGCAGCCAAGAAGGGAGGGCAGGGCAGAATGAGCAGTTCTTC CASSQEGRAGQNEQFF
TRBJ2-7 TRBV5-1 - - TGCGCCAGCACAAACACTCTGACGGGCTCCTACGAGCAGTACTTC CASTNTLTGSYEQYF
TRBJ2-3 TRBV27 - few TGTGCCAGCAGGACTACTAGCACAGATACGCAGTATTTT CASRTTSTDTQYF
TRBJ2-7 TRBV3-1 TRBD1 - TGTGCCAGCAGCCAATTTATTAGGGGGCCCCACGAGCAGTACTTC CASSQFIRGPHEQYF
TRBJ2-3 TRBV7-8 - - TGTGCCAGCAGCTTAGTGGTCAGATTAGAATCTAGCACAGATACGCAGTATTTT CASSLVVRLESSTDTQYF
TRBJ2-3 TRBV28 - few TGTGCCAGCAGTTTTTTGGGGTTCGGGACAGATACGCAGTATTTT CASSFLGFGTDTQYF